These 23 T cell receptor beta chains were sequenced from one sample in a study of cytomegalovirus exposure and HLA in healthy donors. Researchers ran the PCR with 60 Vbeta and 13 Jbeta primers. Method: immunoSEQ multiplex PCR; TCRdb's copy keeps in-frame clones and lacks some. The repertoire holds roughly 120,000 clones, with 60% to 85% as singletons. The sequencing input was PBMCs. The origin of the receptors is a man aged 45-65 years in good health and CMV-seronegative.

The rearrangement joins TRBV5-5 to TRBJ2-2; 8 nucleotides line up with TRBD2. This CDR3 is 13 amino acids long. V gave up 3 bases and J gave up 10 bases; unmatched junction bases: 5. In germline, CDR1 is SGHKS, CDR2 YYEKEE (reference sequence). The CDR3 spells CASSSGRGEELFF. Written as DNA, the CDR3 is TGTGCCAGCAGCTCCGGGAGGGGGGAGGAGCTGTTTTTT.

V is TRBV13 and J is TRBJ1-1, with D tentatively TRBD1 (5 bases). The CDR3 is 15 amino acids. Trimming removed 6 bases at V and 1 base at J, with 15 bases between. Germline V gene lookup returns CDR1 PRHDT and CDR2 FYEKMQ (reference sequence). The CDR3 coding sequence is TGTGCCAGCAGTTATGGGGGGGTGTGGAACACTGAAGCTTTCTTT. It codes for CASSYGGVWNTEAFF. The complete variable domain, with remaining parts taken from reference TRBV13 and TRBJ1-1, reads AAGVIQSPRHLIKEKRETATLKCYPIPRHDTVYWYQQGPGQDPQFLISFYEKMQSDKGSIPDRFSAQQFSDYHSELNMSSLELGDSALYFCASSYGGVWNTEAFFGQGTRLTVV.

The V and J genes are TRBV6-5 and TRBJ1-4; TRBD1 aligns across 9 bases. The junction had 8 bases not matched to a gene; V was cut back by 5 bases and J by 10 bases. The CDR3 has 14 residues. Germline V gene data show CDR1 as MNHEY and CDR2 as SVGAGI. DNA for the CDR3: TGTGCCAGCAGTCGCCGGGACAGGGTAGGAAAACTGTTTTTT. It is translated as CASSRRDRVGKLFF.

The chain carries TRBV29-1 and TRBJ1-2; D perhaps matches TRBD1 (6 bases). Germline assignment: CDR1 SQVTM and CDR2 ANQGSEA. This CDR3 has 12 amino acids. Trimming pared 6 bases from V and 8 bases from J, leaving 16 bases between. CDR3 DNA: TGCAGCGTCGCCAGGGGCGCGGTGGGCTACACCTTC. This gives the protein CSVARGAVGYTF. Filled out from reference TRBV29-1 and TRBJ1-2, the complete variable domain reads SAVISQKPSRDICQRGTSLTIQCQVDSQVTMMFWYRQQPGQSLTLIATANQGSEATYESGFVIDKFPISRPNLTFSTLTVSNMSPEDSSIYLCSVARGAVGYTFGSGTRLTVV.

The chain uses TRBV2 and TRBJ1-1, with D perhaps TRBD1 (6 bases). Trimming pared 7 bases from V and 2 bases from J, leaving 14 bases between. CDR1 is SNHLY and CDR2 is FYNNEI in the germline V gene. The CDR3 is made up of 14 amino acids. The chain's CDR3 is CASNWRQENTEAFF. DNA of the CDR3: TGTGCCAGCAATTGGAGACAGGAAAACACTGAAGCTTTCTTT.

The chain employs TRBV10-3 and TRBJ1-5; D is ambiguous. Germline CDR1 is ENHRY and CDR2 is SYGVKD. The CDR3 is made up of 15 amino acids. V lost 2 bases and J lost 0, with 8 bases in between. The CDR3 loop reads CAISERGLSNQPQHF. The CDR3 DNA is TGTGCCATCAGTGAGAGAGGGCTTAGCAATCAGCCCCAGCATTTT.

The chain recombines TRBV6-1 with TRBJ1-6; D not resolved. The CDR3 runs to 16 residues. V lost 1 base and J lost 9, with 16 bases in between. CDR1 MNHNS and CDR2 SASEGT come from the germline V gene. In DNA, the CDR3 is TGTGCCAGCAGTGAAGATAGGAGAGGGCCGATTTCACCCCTCCACTTT. It encodes CASSEDRRGPISPLHF.

This clone was counted a few times. V gene TRBV5-1 combines with J gene TRBJ2-5; 7 nucleotides match TRBD2. V was clipped by 0 bases and J by 5 bases; unmatched bases: 7. Germline lookup yields CDR1 SGHRS and CDR2 YFSETQ. This CDR3 contains 15 residues. In DNA, the CDR3 is TGCGCCAGCAGCTTGGTTCGGGGGAGGGGCGAGACCCAGTACTTC. This encodes CASSLVRGRGETQYF.

This clone was found once. The chain recombines TRBV30 with TRBJ1-5; D gene unclear. The CDR3 is 13 amino acids. Trimming took off 0 bases at V and 4 bases at J, with 7 bases between the two ends. Germline V lookup: CDR1 GTSNPN, CDR2 SVGIG (reference sequence). CDR3 region: CAWSVRENQPQHF. CDR3 coding DNA: TGTGCCTGGAGTGTACGCGAGAATCAGCCCCAGCATTTT. Full variable domain (rest looked up from reference TRBV30 and TRBJ1-5): SQTIHQWPATLVQPVGSPLSLECTVEGTSNPNLYWYRQAAGRGLQLLFYSVGIGQISSEVPQNLSASRPQDRQFILSSKKLLLSDSGFYLCAWSVRENQPQHFGDGTRLSIL.

Notes on this clone: At one end, the junction sequence differs from germline, possibly due to a read error. The gene calls are TRBV5-1 and TRBJ2-3; 10 bases agree with TRBD2. The germline CDR1 and CDR2 sequences are SGHRS and YFSETQ. The CDR3 covers 14 residues. The CDR3 sequence is CAASNSGGTGTQYF. In DNA form, the CDR3 reads TGCGCCGCTTCCAATAGCGGGGGGACAGGTACGCAGTATTTT.

V usage is TRBV18 and J usage is TRBJ1-5, with 9 nucleotides matching TRBD1. This CDR3 is 15 amino acids long. Germline lookup yields CDR1 KGHSH and CDR2 LQKENI. The V segment lost 6 bases and the J segment 1 base; nucleotides outside the gene matches: 4. The CDR3 is CASSLGTGSNQPQHF. The CDR3 DNA sequence: TGTGCCAGCTCGCTCGGGACAGGGAGCAATCAGCCCCAGCATTTT.

In DNA, the CDR3 is TGCGCCAGCAGCCGGCCGGGACAGGGTAGGAATGAGCAGTTCTTC. It specifies CASSRPGQGRNEQFF. The chain joins TRBV4-1 to TRBJ2-1; 9 bases match TRBD1. Germline trimming cut 4 bases from V and 7 bases from J; bases unmatched to any gene: 8. CDR1 and CDR2 from the germline V gene are MGHRA and YSYEKL. The CDR3 runs to 15 residues.

The rearrangement links TRBV9 to TRBJ1-3; no definite D call. The germline gives CDR1 SGDLS, CDR2 YYNGEE. The V gene lost 0 bases and the J gene lost 0 bases, with 7 bases spanning the gap. The CDR3 runs 15 residues. CDR3 bases: TGTGCCAGCAGCGTAGGCCTAGGCTCTGGAAACACCATATATTTT. Protein product: CASSVGLGSGNTIYF.

The V gene is TRBV19, the J gene TRBJ1-1, with D possibly being TRBD1 (6 bases). Between the trimmed V and J ends, which lost 7 bases and 1 base, there was a span of 7 bases. Germline CDR1 is LNHDA and CDR2 is SQIVND (reference sequence). The CDR3 runs to 12 residues. CDR3 protein: CASKQGNTEAFF. CDR3 nucleotides: TGTGCCAGTAAACAGGGGAACACTGAAGCTTTCTTT.

V is TRBV7-7 and J is TRBJ2-7; 10 positions match TRBD2. V lost 5 bases and J lost 0; bases outside the gene matches: 4. This CDR3 is built from 15 residues. Germline V gene sequence: CDR1 SSHAT, CDR2 FNYEAQ (reference sequence). In nucleotides, the CDR3 is TGTGCCAGCAGCGACTTAGCGGGGGGCTCCTACGAGCAGTACTTC. Amino acid sequence: CASSDLAGGSYEQYF.

This clone has only a few counts. The chain links TRBV5-8 to TRBJ1-4, with a possible D match to TRBD1 (6 bases). The CDR3 consists of 16 residues. V gave up 0 bases and J gave up 3 bases, with 12 bases separating them. Germline CDR1 reads SGHTS; CDR2 reads YDEGEE. CDR3 region: CASSLEGVISNEKLFF. The CDR3 region has the DNA TGTGCCAGCAGCTTGGAGGGGGTAATCTCTAATGAAAAACTGTTTTTT.

This chain links TRBV19 with TRBJ1-2; weak D call: TRBD1 (6 bases). Germline V gene data show CDR1 as LNHDA and CDR2 as SQIVND (reference sequence). V was pared by 5 bases and J by 4 bases, with 17 bases between. This CDR3 contains 15 residues. CDR3 loop: CASSPPPGDSYGYTF. The CDR3 bases are TGTGCCAGTAGTCCCCCGCCAGGGGATAGCTATGGCTACACCTTC.

This clone was seen a few times. The V gene is TRBV15, the J gene TRBJ2-7, with 8 bases aligning to TRBD2. The junction had 11 bases not matched to a gene; V was cut back by 0 bases and J by 4 bases. CDR3 length: 17 amino acids. Looked up from germline, CDR1 is LNHNV and CDR2 is YYDKDF (reference sequence). In nucleotides, the CDR3 is TGTGCCACCAGCAGAGATATGGGTCCTACTAGCGGTTACGAGCAGTACTTC. Translation gives CATSRDMGPTSGYEQYF.

J is TRBJ2-1 and V is TRBV11-3; D is possibly TRBD2 (7 bases). Germline values: CDR1 SGHNT, CDR2 YENEEA. Trimming stripped 5 bases from V and 9 bases from J, with 14 bases between. The CDR3 totals 13 residues. CDR3 sequence reads: CASSPHREGEQFF. CDR3 DNA: TGTGCCAGCAGCCCGCACAGGGAGGGTGAGCAGTTCTTC.

This chain uses TRBV6-1 with TRBJ1-1; D is uncertain. V was trimmed by 5 bases and J by 1 base, leaving 8 bases between them. The CDR3 contains 13 residues. Germline V gene sequence: CDR1 MNHNS, CDR2 SASEGT. The CDR3 bases are TGTGCCAGCAGTTCAAACAAGAACACTGAAGCTTTCTTT. Its protein is CASSSNKNTEAFF.

This clone turned up a few times. The V call is TRBV2, the J call TRBJ2-5, with TRBD2 matching over 7 bases. V dropped 4 bases and J dropped 1; count of bases not matched to a gene: 6. The CDR3 spans 15 residues. Germline loops: CDR1 SNHLY, CDR2 FYNNEI. The CDR3 loop is CASSALLAPQETQYF. CDR3 bases: TGTGCCAGCAGTGCCTTACTAGCGCCCCAAGAGACCCAGTACTTC.

The gene calls are TRBV7-2 and TRBJ1-5; D is unresolved. Trimming shortened V by 2 bases and J by 4 bases, and 9 bases separated the two germline ends. Looked up from germline, CDR1 is SGHTA and CDR2 is FQGNSA. This CDR3 region has 14 residues. The CDR3 sequence is CASSLIGNNQPQHF. The CDR3 DNA reads as TGTGCCAGCAGCTTAATCGGTAATAATCAGCCCCAGCATTTT.

This rearrangement joins TRBV7-3 to TRBJ1-1; possible D gene TRBD1, 5 bases. Trimming stripped 11 bases from V and 5 bases from J, with 12 bases between. This CDR3 contains 11 residues. The germline gives CDR1 SGHTA, CDR2 FQGTGA. The CDR3 here is CASRGGTEAFF. DNA for the CDR3: TGTGCCTCCCGGGGGGGGACTGAAGCTTTCTTT.